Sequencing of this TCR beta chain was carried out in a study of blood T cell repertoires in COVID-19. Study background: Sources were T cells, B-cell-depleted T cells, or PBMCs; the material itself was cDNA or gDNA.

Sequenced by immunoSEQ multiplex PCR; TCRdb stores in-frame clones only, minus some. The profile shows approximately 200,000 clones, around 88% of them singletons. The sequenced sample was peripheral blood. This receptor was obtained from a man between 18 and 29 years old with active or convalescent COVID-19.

CDR3 amino acids: CASSVGALTLTNEQFF. CDR3 in DNA: TGTGCCAGCAGCGTAGGGGCATTAACCCTGACCAATGAGCAGTTCTTC. The rearrangement links TRBV9 to TRBJ2-1; D is unresolved. This CDR3 is 16 amino acids long. V lost 0 bases to trimming and J lost 6 bases, with 16 bases between them. Looked up from germline, CDR1 is SGDLS and CDR2 is YYNGEE.